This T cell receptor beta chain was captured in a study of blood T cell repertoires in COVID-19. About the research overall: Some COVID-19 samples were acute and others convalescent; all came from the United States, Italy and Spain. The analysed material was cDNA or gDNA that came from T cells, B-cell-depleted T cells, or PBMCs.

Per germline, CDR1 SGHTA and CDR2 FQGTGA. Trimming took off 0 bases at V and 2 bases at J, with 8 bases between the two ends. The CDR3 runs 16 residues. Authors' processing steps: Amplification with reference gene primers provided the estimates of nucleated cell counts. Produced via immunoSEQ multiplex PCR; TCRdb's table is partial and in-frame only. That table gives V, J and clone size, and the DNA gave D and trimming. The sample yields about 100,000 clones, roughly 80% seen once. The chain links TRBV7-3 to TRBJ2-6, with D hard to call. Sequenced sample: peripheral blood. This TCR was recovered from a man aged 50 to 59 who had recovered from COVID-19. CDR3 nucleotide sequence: TGTGCCAGCAGCTTAACGTTGGCTGCTGGGGCCAACGTCCTGACTTTC. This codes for CASSLTLAAGANVLTF.